Described below is a single T cell receptor beta chain sequence and its context. This clonotype came up many times. Its antigen is still unknown. There are no base qualities to consult, and no much larger clone falls within one base. These data come from a study of tumor-infiltrating lymphocytes in glioblastoma multiforme (dated by TCRdb to 2017 to 2019). Broadly, across the study: To find out whether intratumoral genomic heterogeneity fosters TIL diversity, the study jointly investigated somatic mutations, TIL diversity and immune response activity. Points the paper makes about the study in general: The authors noted that sorting T cells into functional subsets, which was not done in the study, would be a future improvement. Generalizability is limited because the TCR and somatic mutation analysis included only one glioblastoma patient. Because T cells carry unequal numbers of TCR transcripts, RNA-based TCR sequencing may distort clone frequencies.

The AllPrep DNA/RNA mini kit was used to purify genomic DNA and total RNA simultaneously from each of the 10 or so tumor samples. Every RNA sample had an OD 260/280 ratio above 1.9 and an RNA integrity number above 6.5. From a lookup of the germline V gene (reference sequence), CDR1 and CDR2 are GTSNPN and SVGIG. The CDR3 has 13 amino acids, counting the end cysteine and phenylalanine. Only the CDR3 DNA is retained, 39 bases long and in frame from the first base. Trimming accounts for 8 bases at V and 7 bases at J, while the number of junction bases matched to no gene is 8. TCRB libraries were constructed from RNA through three rounds of nested multiplex PCR following a modified ARM-PCR protocol with multiple V-beta primers and a C-beta primer. TCRB-specific cDNA was synthesized from 0.45 to 0.6 ug total RNA with ProtoScript II Reverse Transcriptase and a C-beta primer. No unique molecular identifiers were described for the TCRB libraries. The third PCR added barcodes and adapters over approximately 25 cycles with Deep VentR (exo-) polymerase, followed by gel purification of 250-500 bp bands. An Illumina HiSeq 2500 generating 250 bp paired-end reads was used to sequence the TCRB libraries. The original methods were these. The reads were cleaned with Trimmomatic, merged with FLASH and assigned V, D and J segments with MiGEC before being analyzed in VDJtools. Repertoire diversity was quantified with the Shannon-Wiener diversity index calculated using VDJtools. The public reads were quality trimmed at Q25 with fastp and then assembled into clones with MiXCR by TCRdb, keeping productive beta chains. Merged by CDR3 protein, the rows form single entries marked with the most common genes and DNA. The V and J calls reflect TCRdb's pipeline rather than the authors' work. The sample records around 30,000 distinct CDR3 sequences, about 64% of which are singletons. The leading ten clones occupy approximately 35% of the sample.

This sequence was found in a male donor with glioblastoma. The rearrangement joined TRBV30 to TRBJ1-4, with TRBD1 identical over 9 junction bases. Sequenced: brain tumor tissue. The CDR3: CATTRDRAEKLFF. The DNA sequence is as follows: TGTGCCACCACCCGGGACAGGGCTGAAAAACTGTTTTTT.